This entry lists 3 T cell receptor beta chains sequenced from one sample in a study of T-cell reconstitution after alpha-beta-depleted transplantation in children. Unique molecular identifiers featured in how the TCRbeta library was prepared. TCRdb itself ran the PCR reads through MiXCR, one entry per CDR3 protein. The sample has 500,000 or so distinct CDR3 sequences; approximately 32% are singletons. The sample was PBMCs from the stem cell graft donor, taken from the stem cell graft. Receptors originate from a human donor who donated a stem cell graft to a child with aplastic anemia.

The rearrangement uses TRBV20-1 and TRBJ2-5; TRBD2 matches at 14 bases. The CDR3 consists of 16 residues. V lost 5 bases to trimming and J lost 4 bases; unmatched junction nucleotides: 9. Looked up from germline, CDR1 is DFQATT and CDR2 is SNEGSKA (reference sequence). The DNA of the CDR3 is TGCAGTGCTCGACTATTAGGACTAGCGGGAGGAGAGACCCAGTACTTC. It translates to CSARLLGLAGGETQYF.

This clonotype was counted only a few times. This chain links TRBV6-1 with TRBJ1-2; 7 bases map to TRBD1. The CDR3 sequence is 13 residues long. CDR1 and CDR2 from the germline V gene are MNHNS and SASEGT. Unmatched junction bases numbered 5, after V lost 7 bases and J lost 3 bases. Here the CDR3 DNA reads TGTGCCAGCAAACGACAGGGCGACTATGGCTACACCTTC. Translating gives CASKRQGDYGYTF.

This clonotype was observed a few times. The rearrangement joins TRBV29-1 to TRBJ2-4; D may match TRBD1 or TRBD2 (5 bases each). The germline V gene encodes CDR1 SQVTM and CDR2 ANQGSEA. The CDR3 sequence is 14 residues long. Trimming pared 6 bases from V and 1 base from J, leaving 13 bases between. CDR3 sequence: CSVVGRVAKNIQYF. In DNA, the CDR3 is TGCAGCGTCGTGGGGCGGGTGGCCAAAAACATTCAGTACTTC.